This T cell receptor (beta chain) was obtained from a study of OX40 agonist ivuxolimab in advanced cancers. The CDR3 runs to 15 residues. The ends lost 2 bases at V and 5 bases at J; junction bases unmatched: 7. The germline V gene has CDR1 SNHLY and CDR2 FYNNEI. Clones were sequenced by immunoSEQ multiplex PCR, and TCRdb holds only the in-frame ones, with some missing. The table shows fewer than 65,000 clones, with 80% to 90% occurring only once. The material was CD4+ or CD8+ T cells sorted from blood, obtained in a trial of the OX40 agonist ivuxolimab. The clonotype was recovered from an adult with an advanced solid tumor such as melanoma, head and neck, liver or kidney cancer. This rearrangement joins TRBV2 to TRBJ2-7; TRBD1 matches at 9 bases. CDR3 bases: TGTGCCAGCAGTGAAAACGGACAGGGGAACGACGAGCAGTACTTC. Translating gives CASSENGQGNDEQYF.